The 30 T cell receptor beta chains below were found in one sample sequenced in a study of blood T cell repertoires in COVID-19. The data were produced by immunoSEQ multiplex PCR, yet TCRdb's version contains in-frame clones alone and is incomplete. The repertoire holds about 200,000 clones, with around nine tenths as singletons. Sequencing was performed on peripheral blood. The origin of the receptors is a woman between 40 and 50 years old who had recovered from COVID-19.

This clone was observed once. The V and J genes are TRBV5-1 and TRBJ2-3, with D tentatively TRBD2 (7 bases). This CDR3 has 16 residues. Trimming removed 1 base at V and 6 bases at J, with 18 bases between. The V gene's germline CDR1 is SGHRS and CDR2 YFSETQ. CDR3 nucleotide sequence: TGCGCCAGCAGCTTGCAGCCCCGGGGGGCGGCCGATACGCAGTATTTT. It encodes CASSLQPRGAADTQYF.

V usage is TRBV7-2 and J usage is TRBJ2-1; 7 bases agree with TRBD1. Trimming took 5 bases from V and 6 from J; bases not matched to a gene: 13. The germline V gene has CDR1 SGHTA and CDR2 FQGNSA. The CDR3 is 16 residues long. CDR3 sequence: CASSPSARGLGNEQFF. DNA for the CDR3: TGTGCCAGCAGCCCAAGTGCGAGGGGGCTAGGCAATGAGCAGTTCTTC.

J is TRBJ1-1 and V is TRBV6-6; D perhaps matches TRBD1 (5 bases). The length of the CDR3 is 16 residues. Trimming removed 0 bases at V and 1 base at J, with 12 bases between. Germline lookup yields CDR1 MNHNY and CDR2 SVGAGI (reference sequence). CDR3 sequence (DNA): TGTGCCAGCAGTTACTCTAGAGGACACCAGAACACTGAAGCTTTCTTT. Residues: CASSYSRGHQNTEAFF.

The CDR3 DNA reads as TGTGCCACCAGTGATTCTTTAGACTATGGCTACACCTTC. Its translation is CATSDSLDYGYTF. J is TRBJ1-2 and V is TRBV24-1; D unclear. Deletions cut 2 bases from V and 3 bases from J, with 6 bases between. Germline V gene data show CDR1 as KGHDR and CDR2 as SFDVKD. CDR3 length: 13 amino acids.

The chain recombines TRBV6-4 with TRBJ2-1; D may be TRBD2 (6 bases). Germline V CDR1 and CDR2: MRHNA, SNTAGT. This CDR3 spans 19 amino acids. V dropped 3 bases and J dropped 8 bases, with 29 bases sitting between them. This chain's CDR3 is CASSEWGGTLGIPGDEQFF. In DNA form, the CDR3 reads TGTGCCAGCAGTGAGTGGGGCGGGACCCTCGGTATTCCCGGGGATGAGCAGTTCTTC.

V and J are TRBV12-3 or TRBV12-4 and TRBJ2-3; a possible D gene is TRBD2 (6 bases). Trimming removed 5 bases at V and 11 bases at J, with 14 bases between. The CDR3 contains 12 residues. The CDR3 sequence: CASSPGVAQQYF. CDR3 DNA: TGTGCCAGCAGTCCGGGGGTCGCCCAGCAGTATTTT.

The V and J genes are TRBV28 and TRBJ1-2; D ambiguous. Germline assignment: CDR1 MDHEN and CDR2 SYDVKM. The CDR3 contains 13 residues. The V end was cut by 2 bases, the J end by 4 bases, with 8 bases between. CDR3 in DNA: TGTGCCAGCAGTTTAACAGCCCTCTATGGCTACACCTTC. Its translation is CASSLTALYGYTF.

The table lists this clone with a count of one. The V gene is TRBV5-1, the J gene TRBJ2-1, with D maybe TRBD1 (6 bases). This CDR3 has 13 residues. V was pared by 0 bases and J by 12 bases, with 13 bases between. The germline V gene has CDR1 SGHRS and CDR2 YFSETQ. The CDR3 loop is CASSLATAGVQFF. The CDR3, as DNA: TGCGCCAGCAGCTTGGCCACGGCAGGGGTGCAGTTCTTC.

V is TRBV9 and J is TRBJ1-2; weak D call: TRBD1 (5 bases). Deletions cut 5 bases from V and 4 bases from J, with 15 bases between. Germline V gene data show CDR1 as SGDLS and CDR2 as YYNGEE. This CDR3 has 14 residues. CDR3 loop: CASSPQGVSYGYTF. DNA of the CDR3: TGTGCCAGCAGTCCGCAGGGTGTTTCCTATGGCTACACCTTC. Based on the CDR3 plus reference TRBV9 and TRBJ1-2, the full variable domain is DSGVTQTPKHLITATGQRVTLRCSPRSGDLSVYWYQQSLDQGLQFLIQYYNGEERAKGNILERFSAQQFPDLHSELNLSSLELGDSALYFCASSPQGVSYGYTFGSGTRLTVV.

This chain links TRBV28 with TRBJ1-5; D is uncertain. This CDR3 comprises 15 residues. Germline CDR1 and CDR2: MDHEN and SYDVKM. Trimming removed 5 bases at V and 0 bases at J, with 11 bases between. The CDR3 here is CASSSGYYSNQPQHF. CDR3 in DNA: TGTGCCAGCAGTAGCGGTTACTATAGCAATCAGCCCCAGCATTTT.

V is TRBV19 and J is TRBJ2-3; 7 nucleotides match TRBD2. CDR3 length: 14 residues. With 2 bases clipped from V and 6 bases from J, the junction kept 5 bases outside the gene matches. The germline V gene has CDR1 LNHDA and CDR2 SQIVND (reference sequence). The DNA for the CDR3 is TGTGCCAGTAGTATATCGGGAGCGGGGGATACGCAGTATTTT. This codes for CASSISGAGDTQYF.

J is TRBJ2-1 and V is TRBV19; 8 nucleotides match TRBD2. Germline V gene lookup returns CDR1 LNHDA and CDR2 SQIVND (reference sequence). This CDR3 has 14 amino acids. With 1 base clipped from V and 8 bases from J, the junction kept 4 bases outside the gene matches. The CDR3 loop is CASSIAGGLDEQFF. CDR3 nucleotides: TGTGCCAGTAGTATAGCGGGAGGGCTCGATGAGCAGTTCTTC.

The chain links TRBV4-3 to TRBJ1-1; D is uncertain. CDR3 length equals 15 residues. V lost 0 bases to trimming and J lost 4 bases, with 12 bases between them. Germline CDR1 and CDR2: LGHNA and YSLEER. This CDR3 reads CASSQDSAGSTEAFF. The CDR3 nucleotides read TGCGCCAGCAGCCAAGATTCGGCGGGGAGCACTGAAGCTTTCTTT.

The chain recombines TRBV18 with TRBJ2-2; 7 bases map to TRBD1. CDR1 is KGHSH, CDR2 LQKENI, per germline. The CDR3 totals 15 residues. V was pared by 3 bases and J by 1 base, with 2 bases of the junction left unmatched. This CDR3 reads CASSPGTVNTGELFF. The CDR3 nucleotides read TGTGCCAGCTCACCCGGGACAGTGAACACCGGGGAGCTGTTTTTT.

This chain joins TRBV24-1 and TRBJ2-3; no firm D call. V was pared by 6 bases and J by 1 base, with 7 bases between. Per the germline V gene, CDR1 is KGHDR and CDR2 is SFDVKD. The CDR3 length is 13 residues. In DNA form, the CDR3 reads TGTGCCACCAGTCGGCAGGGCACAGATACGCAGTATTTT. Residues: CATSRQGTDTQYF.

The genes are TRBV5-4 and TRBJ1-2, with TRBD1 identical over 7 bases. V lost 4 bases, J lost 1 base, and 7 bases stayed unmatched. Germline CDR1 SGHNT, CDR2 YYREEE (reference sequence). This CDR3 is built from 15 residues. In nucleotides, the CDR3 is TGTGCCAGCAGCGAAGACAGGGTGCTTAACTATGGCTACACCTTC. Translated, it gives CASSEDRVLNYGYTF.

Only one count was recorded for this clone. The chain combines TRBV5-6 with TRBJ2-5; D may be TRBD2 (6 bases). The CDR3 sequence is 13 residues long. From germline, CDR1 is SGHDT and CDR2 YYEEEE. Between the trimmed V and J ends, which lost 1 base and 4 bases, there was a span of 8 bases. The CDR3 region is CASSLSGPETQYF. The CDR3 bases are TGTGCCAGCAGCTTGAGCGGGCCAGAGACCCAGTACTTC.

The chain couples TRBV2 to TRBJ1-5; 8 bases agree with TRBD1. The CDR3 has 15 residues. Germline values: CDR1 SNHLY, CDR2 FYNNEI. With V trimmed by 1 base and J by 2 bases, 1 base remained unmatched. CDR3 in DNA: TGTGCCAGCAGTGAAGTACAGGGGGGCAATCAGCCCCAGCATTTT. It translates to CASSEVQGGNQPQHF.

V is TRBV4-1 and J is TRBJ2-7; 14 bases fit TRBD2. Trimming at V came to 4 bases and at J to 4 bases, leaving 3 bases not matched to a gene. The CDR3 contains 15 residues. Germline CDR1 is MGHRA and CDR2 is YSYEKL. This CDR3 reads CASSRGTSGSYEQYF. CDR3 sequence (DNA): TGCGCCAGCAGCCGAGGGACTAGCGGGAGTTACGAGCAGTACTTC.

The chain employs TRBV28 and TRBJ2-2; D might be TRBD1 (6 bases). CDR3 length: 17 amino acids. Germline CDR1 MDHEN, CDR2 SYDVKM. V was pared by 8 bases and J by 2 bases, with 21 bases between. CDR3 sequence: CASVLGAEGVNTGELFF. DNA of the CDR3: TGTGCCAGCGTGTTAGGAGCCGAGGGGGTAAACACCGGGGAGCTGTTTTTT.

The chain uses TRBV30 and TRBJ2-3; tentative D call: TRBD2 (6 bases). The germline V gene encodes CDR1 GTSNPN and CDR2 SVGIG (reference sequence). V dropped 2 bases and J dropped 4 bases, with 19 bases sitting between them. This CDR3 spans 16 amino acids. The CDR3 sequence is CAWSRDSSEGADTQYF. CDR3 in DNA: TGTGCCTGGAGTCGGGACTCCTCGGAAGGAGCAGATACGCAGTATTTT.

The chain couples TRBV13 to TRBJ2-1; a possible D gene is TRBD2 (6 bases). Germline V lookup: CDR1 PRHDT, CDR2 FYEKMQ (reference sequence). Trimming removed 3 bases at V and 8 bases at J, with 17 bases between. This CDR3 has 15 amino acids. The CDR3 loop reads CASSFTSTPVHEQFF. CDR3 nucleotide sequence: TGTGCCAGCAGCTTTACTAGCACCCCCGTCCATGAGCAGTTCTTC. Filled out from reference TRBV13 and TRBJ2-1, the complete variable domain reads AAGVIQSPRHLIKEKRETATLKCYPIPRHDTVYWYQQGPGQDPQFLISFYEKMQSDKGSIPDRFSAQQFSDYHSELNMSSLELGDSALYFCASSFTSTPVHEQFFGPGTRLTVL.

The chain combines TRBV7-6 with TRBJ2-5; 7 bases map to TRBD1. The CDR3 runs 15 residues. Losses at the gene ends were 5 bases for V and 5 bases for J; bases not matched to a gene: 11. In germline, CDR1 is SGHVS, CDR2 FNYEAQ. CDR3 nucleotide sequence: TGTGCCAGCAGCATCCGACAGGGAGAGGGGGAGACCCAGTACTTC. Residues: CASSIRQGEGETQYF. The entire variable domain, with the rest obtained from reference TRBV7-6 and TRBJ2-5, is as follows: GAGVSQSPRYKVTKRGQDVALRCDPISGHVSLYWYRQALGQGPEFLTYFNYEAQQDKSGLPNDRFSAERPEGSISTLTIQRTEQRDSAMYRCASSIRQGEGETQYFGPGTRLLVL.

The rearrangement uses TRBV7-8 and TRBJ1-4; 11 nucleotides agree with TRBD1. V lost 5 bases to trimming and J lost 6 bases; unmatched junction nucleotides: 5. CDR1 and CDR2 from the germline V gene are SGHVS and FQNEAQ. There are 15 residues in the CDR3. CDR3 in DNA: TGTGCCAGCAGCCCCTGGGACAGGGGGGATGAAAAACTGTTTTTT. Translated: CASSPWDRGDEKLFF. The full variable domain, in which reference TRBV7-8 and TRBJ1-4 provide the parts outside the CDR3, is GAGVSQSPRYKVAKRGQDVALRCDPISGHVSLFWYQQALGQGPEFLTYFQNEAQLDKSGLPSDRFFAERPEGSVSTLKIQRTQQEDSAVYLCASSPWDRGDEKLFFGSGTQLSVL.

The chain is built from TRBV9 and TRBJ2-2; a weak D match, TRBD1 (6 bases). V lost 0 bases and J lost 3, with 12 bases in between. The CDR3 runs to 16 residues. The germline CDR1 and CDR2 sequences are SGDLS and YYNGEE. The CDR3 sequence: CASSVDFAGDTGELFF. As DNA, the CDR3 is TGTGCCAGCAGCGTAGATTTCGCAGGGGACACCGGGGAGCTGTTTTTT. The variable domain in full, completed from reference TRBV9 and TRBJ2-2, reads DSGVTQTPKHLITATGQRVTLRCSPRSGDLSVYWYQQSLDQGLQFLIQYYNGEERAKGNILERFSAQQFPDLHSELNLSSLELGDSALYFCASSVDFAGDTGELFFGEGSRLTVL.

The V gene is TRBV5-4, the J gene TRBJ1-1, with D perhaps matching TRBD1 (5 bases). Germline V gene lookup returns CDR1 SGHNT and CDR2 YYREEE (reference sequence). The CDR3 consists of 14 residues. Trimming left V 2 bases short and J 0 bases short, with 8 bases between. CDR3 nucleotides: TGTGCCAGCAGCTTTGCAGGGTTGAACACTGAAGCTTTCTTT. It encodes CASSFAGLNTEAFF.

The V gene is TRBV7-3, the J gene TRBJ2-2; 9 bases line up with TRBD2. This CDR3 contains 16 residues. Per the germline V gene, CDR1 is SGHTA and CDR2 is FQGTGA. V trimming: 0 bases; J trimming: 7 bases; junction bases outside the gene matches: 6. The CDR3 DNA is TGTGCCAGCAGCTTAACTAGCGGGAGTCGCGGCGGGGAGCTGTTTTTT. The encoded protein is CASSLTSGSRGGELFF.

Written as DNA, the CDR3 is TGTGCCAGCAGTTTTACAGGGAATCAGCCCCAGCATTTT. As protein: CASSFTGNQPQHF. The chain links TRBV6-2 or TRBV6-3 to TRBJ1-5, with a tentative D call TRBD1 (6 bases). V lost 4 bases, J lost 4 bases, and 8 bases lay in between. Germline lookup yields CDR1 MNHEY and CDR2 SVGEGT. The CDR3 is 13 residues long.

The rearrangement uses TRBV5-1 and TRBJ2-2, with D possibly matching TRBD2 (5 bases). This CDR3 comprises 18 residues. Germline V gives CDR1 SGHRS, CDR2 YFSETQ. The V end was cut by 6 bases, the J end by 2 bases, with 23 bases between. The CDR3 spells CASTRLAGDSLNTGELFF. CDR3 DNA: TGCGCCAGCACCCGGTTGGCGGGCGATTCTTTAAACACCGGGGAGCTGTTTTTT.

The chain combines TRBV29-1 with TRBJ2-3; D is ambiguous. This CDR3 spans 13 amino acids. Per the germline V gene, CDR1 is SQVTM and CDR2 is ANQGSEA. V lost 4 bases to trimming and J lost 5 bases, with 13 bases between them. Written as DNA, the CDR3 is TGCAGCGTTGCTGGCGGCACTAAAGATACGCAGTATTTT. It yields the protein CSVAGGTKDTQYF.